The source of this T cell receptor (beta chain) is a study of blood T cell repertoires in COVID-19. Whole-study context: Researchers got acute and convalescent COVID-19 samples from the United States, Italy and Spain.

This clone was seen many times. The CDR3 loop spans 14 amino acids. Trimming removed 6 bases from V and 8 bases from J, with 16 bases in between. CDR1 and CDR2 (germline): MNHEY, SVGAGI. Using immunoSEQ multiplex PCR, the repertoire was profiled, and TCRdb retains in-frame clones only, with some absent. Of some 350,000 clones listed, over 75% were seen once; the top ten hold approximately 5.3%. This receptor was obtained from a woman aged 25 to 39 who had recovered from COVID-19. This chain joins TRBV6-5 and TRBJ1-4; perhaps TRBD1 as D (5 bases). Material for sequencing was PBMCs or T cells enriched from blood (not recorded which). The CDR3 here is CASSDPPGGEKLFF. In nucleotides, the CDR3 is TGTGCCAGCAGCGACCCTCCCGGGGGGGAAAAACTGTTTTTT.